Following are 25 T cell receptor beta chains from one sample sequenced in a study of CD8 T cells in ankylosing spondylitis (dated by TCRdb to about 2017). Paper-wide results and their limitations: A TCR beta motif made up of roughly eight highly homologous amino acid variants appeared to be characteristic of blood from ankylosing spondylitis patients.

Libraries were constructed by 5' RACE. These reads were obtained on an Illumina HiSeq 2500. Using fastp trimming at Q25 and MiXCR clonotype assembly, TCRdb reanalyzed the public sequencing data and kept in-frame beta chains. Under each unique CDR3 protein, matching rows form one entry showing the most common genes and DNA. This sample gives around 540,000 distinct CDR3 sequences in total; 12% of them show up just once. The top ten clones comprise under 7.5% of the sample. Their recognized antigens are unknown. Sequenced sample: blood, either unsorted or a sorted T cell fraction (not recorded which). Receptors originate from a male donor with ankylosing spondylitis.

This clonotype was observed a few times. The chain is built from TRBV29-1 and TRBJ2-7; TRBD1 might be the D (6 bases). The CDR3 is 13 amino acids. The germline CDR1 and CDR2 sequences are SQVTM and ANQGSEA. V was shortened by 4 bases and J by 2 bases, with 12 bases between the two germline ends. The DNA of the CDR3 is TGCAGCGTTGTGGGGGCCGAGCCCTACGAGCAGTACGTC. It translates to CSVVGAEPYEQYV.

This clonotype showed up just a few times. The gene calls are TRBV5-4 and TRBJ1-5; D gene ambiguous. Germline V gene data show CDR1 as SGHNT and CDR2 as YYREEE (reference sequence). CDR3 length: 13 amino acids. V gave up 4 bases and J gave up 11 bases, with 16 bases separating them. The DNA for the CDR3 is TGTGCCAGCAGCATTGACCGGTCCTTAACCCAGCATTTT. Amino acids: CASSIDRSLTQHF.

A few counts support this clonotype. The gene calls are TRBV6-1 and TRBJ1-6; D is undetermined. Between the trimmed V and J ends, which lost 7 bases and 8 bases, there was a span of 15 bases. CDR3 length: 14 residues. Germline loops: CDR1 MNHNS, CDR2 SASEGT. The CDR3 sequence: CASKIDPMDSPLHF. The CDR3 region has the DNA TGTGCCAGCAAAATCGACCCTATGGATTCACCCCTCCACTTT.

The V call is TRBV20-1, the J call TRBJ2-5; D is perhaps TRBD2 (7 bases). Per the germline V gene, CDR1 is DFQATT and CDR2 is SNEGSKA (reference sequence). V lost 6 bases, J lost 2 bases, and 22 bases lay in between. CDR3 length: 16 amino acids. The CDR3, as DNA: TGCAGTGCGCCACTGGGGGGGGCCGTAGGGCAAGAGACCCAGTACTTC. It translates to CSAPLGGAVGQETQYF.

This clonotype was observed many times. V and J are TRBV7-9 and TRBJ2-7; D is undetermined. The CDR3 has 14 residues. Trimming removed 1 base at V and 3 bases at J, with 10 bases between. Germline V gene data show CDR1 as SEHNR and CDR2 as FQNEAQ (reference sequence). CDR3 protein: CASSLGQADYEQYF. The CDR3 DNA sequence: TGTGCCAGCAGCTTAGGTCAAGCAGACTACGAGCAGTACTTC.

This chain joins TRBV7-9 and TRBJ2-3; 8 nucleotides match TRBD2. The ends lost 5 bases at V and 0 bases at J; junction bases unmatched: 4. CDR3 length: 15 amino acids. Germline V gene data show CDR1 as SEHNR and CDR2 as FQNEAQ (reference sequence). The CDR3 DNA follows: TGTGCCAGCAGCAAAGGACTAGCTAGCACAGATACGCAGTATTTT. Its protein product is CASSKGLASTDTQYF.

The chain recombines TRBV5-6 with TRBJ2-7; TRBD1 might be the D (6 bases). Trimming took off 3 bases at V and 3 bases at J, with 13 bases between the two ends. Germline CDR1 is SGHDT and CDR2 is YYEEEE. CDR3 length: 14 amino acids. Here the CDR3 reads CASSYRTANYEQYV. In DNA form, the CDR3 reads TGTGCCAGCAGCTACAGGACAGCGAACTACGAGCAGTACGTC.

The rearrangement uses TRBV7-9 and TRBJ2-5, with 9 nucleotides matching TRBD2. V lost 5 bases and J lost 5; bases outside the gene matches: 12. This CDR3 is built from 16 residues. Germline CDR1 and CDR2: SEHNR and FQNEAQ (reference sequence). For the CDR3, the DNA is TGTGCCAGCAGCGGAGTAGGTAGCGGGAGAACGGAGACCCAGTACTTC. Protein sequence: CASSGVGSGRTETQYF.

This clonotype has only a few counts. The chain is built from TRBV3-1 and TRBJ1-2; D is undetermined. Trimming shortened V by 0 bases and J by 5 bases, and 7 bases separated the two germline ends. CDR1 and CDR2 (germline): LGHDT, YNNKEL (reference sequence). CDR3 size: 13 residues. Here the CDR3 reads CASSQEGRYGYTF. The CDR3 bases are TGTGCCAGCAGCCAAGAAGGTCGTTATGGCTACACCTTC.

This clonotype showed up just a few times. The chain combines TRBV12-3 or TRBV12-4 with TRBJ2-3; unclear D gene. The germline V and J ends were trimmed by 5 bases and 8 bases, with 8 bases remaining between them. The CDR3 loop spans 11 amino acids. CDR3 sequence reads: CASSRATTQYF. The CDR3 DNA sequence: TGTGCCAGCAGTCGCGCGACTACGCAGTATTTT.

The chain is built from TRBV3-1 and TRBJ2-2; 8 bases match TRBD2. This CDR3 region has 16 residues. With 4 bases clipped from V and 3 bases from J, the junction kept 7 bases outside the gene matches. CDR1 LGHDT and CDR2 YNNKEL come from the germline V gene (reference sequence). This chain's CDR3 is CASSPRAGGDTGELFF. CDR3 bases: TGTGCCAGCAGCCCTCGTGCGGGGGGCGACACCGGGGAGCTGTTTTTT.

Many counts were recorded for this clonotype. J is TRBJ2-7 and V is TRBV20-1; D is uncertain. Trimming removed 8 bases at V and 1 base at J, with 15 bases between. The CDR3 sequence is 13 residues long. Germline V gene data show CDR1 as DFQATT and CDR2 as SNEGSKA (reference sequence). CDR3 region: CSPRAAASYEQYF. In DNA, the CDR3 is TGCAGTCCTCGGGCGGCTGCTTCCTACGAGCAGTACTTC.

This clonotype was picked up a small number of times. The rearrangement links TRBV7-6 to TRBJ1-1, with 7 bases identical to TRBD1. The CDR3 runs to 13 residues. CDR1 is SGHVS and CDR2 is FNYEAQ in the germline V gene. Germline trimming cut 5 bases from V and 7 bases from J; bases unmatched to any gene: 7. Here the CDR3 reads CASSQGGGLEAFF. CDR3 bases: TGTGCCAGCAGCCAGGGAGGGGGCCTTGAAGCTTTCTTT.

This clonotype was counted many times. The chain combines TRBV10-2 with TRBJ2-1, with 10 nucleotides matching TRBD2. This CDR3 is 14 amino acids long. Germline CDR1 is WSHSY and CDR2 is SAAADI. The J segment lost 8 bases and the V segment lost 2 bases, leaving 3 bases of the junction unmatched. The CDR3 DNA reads TGCGCCAGCAGTGAGGGACTAGCGGTCGATGAGCAGTTCTTC. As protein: CASSEGLAVDEQFF.

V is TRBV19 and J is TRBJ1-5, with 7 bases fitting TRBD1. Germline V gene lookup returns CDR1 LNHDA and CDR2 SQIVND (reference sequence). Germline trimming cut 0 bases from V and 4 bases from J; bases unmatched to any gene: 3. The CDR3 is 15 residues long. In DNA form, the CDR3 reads TGTGCCAGTAGTATAGAACAGGGGAGGAATCAGCCCCAGCATTTT. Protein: CASSIEQGRNQPQHF. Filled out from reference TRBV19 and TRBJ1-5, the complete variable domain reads DGGITQSPKYLFRKEGQNVTLSCEQNLNHDAMYWYRQDPGQGLRLIYYSQIVNDFQKGDIAEGYSVSREKKESFPLTVTSAQKNPTAFYLCASSIEQGRNQPQHFGDGTRLSIL.

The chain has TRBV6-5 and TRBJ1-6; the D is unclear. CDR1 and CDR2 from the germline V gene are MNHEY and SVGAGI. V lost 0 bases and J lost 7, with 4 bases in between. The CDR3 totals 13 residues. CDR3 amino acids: CASSYSWNSPLHF. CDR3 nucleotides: TGTGCCAGCAGTTACTCTTGGAATTCACCCCTCCACTTT.

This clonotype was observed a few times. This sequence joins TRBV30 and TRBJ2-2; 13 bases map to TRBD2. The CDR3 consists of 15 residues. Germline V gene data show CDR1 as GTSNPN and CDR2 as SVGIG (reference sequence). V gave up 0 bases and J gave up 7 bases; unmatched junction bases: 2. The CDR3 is CAWSVLAGGFGELFF. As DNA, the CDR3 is TGTGCCTGGAGTGTACTAGCGGGAGGGTTCGGGGAGCTGTTTTTT.

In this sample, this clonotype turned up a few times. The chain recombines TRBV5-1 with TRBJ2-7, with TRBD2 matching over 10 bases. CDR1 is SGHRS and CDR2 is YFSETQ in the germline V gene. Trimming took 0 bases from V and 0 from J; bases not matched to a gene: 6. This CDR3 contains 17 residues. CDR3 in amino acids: CASSLAVSGGISYEQYF. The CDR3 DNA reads TGCGCCAGCAGCTTGGCTGTTAGCGGGGGGATCTCCTACGAGCAGTACTTC.

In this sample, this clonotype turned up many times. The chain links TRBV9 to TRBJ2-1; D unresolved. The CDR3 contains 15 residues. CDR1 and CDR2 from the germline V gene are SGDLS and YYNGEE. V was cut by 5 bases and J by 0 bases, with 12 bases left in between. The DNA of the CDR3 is TGTGCCAGCAGTGAGACTGGAAGCTCCTACAATGAGCAGTTCTTC. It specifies CASSETGSSYNEQFF.

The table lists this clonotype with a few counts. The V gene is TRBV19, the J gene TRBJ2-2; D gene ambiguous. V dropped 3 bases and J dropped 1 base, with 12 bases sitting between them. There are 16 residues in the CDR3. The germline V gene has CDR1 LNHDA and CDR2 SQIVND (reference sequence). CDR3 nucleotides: TGTGCCAGTAGTATTTTTCCCGGGTTGAACACCGGGGAGCTGTTTTTT. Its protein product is CASSIFPGLNTGELFF.

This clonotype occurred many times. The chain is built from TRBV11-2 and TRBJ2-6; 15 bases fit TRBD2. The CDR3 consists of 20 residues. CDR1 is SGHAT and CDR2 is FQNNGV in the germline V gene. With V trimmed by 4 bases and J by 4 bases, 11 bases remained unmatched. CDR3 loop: CASSWTSGRAAFPGANVLTF. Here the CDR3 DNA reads TGTGCCAGCAGCTGGACTAGCGGGAGGGCCGCCTTTCCCGGGGCCAACGTCCTGACTTTC. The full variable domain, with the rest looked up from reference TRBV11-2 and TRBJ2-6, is EAGVAQSPRYKIIEKRQSVAFWCNPISGHATLYWYQQILGQGPKLLIQFQNNGVVDDSQLPKDRFSAERLKGVDSTLKIQPAKLEDSAVYLCASSWTSGRAAFPGANVLTFGAGSRLTVL.

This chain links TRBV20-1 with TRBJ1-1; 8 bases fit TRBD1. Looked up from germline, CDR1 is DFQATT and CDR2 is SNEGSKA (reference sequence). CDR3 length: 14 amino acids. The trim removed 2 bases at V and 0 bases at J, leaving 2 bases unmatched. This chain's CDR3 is CSARQGALNTEAFF. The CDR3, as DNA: TGCAGTGCTAGACAGGGGGCGCTGAACACTGAAGCTTTCTTT.

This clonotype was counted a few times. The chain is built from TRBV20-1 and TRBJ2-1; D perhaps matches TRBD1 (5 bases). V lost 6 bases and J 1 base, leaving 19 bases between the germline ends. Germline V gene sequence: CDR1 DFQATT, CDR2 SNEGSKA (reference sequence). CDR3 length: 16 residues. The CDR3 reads CSAVPSTAKSYNEQFF. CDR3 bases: TGCAGTGCCGTGCCCTCGACAGCGAAATCCTACAATGAGCAGTTCTTC.

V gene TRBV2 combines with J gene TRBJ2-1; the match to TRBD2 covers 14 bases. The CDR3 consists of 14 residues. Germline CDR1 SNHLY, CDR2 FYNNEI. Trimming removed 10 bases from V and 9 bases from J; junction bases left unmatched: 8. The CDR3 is CATGLAGDVTEQFF. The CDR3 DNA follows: TGTGCCACGGGACTAGCGGGAGATGTTACTGAGCAGTTCTTC.

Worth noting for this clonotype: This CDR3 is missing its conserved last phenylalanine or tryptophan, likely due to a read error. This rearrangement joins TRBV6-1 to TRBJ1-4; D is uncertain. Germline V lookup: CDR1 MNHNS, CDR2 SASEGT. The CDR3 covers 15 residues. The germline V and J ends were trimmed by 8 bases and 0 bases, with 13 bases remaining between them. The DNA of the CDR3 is TGTGCCAGCCGACGTTTTCTTGCAACTAATGAAAAACTGTTTTCT. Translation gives CASRRFLATNEKLFS.